These 31 T cell receptor beta chains share one sample of origin, sequenced in a study of human T cells and chemical hapten exposure. The sample's time point: pre-sensitization, week 0. Indicated treatment: therapeutic diphenylcyclopropenone sensitization with weekly scalp DPC. A single record per CDR3 protein comes from TCRdb applying MiXCR to the RACE reads. The sample consists of approximately 80,000 distinct CDR3 sequences, 14% of them appearing once. This material consisted of whole blood, taken in connection with sensitization to the hapten diphenylcyclopropenone (DPC). Receptors originate from a woman aged 45-65 years with alopecia areata. Some clones in this sample may be carry-over from other donors' samples.

This clonotype was picked up many times. The chain combines TRBV18 with TRBJ2-1, with 14 nucleotides matching TRBD2. This CDR3 comprises 16 residues. V lost 4 bases to trimming and J lost 8 bases; unmatched junction nucleotides: 7. The germline V gene encodes CDR1 KGHSH and CDR2 LQKENI. This chain's CDR3 is CASSLGLAGAVDEQFF. CDR3 bases: TGTGCCAGCTCACTGGGACTAGCGGGAGCGGTCGATGAGCAGTTCTTC.

The chain links TRBV30 to TRBJ2-5, with D hard to call. The CDR3 loop spans 13 amino acids. V lost 1 base and J 5 bases, leaving 11 bases between the germline ends. Germline V gives CDR1 GTSNPN, CDR2 SVGIG (reference sequence). CDR3 loop: CAWSGPGPETQYF. CDR3 sequence (DNA): TGTGCCTGGAGTGGCCCGGGCCCGGAGACCCAGTACTTC.

This rearrangement joins TRBV20-1 to TRBJ2-2; 10 bases are shared with TRBD2. The CDR3 length is 16 residues. Germline trimming cut 5 bases from V and 6 bases from J; bases unmatched to any gene: 12. In germline, CDR1 is DFQATT, CDR2 SNEGSKA (reference sequence). The CDR3 here is CSASLPSGRRAGELFF. CDR3 nucleotide sequence: TGCAGTGCTTCCCTCCCTAGCGGGAGAAGGGCCGGGGAGCTGTTTTTT.

In this sample, this clonotype turned up a few times. The genes are TRBV7-6 and TRBJ2-3; 7 nucleotides line up with TRBD2. The CDR3 has 17 residues. The junction had 13 bases not matched to a gene; V was cut back by 2 bases and J by 5 bases. CDR1 and CDR2 (germline): SGHVS, FNYEAQ. CDR3 region: CASSLLVGAGFGDTQYF. CDR3 nucleotides: TGTGCCAGCAGCTTACTTGTCGGAGCGGGATTTGGAGATACGCAGTATTTT. Complete variable domain (other parts from reference TRBV7-6 and TRBJ2-3): GAGVSQSPRYKVTKRGQDVALRCDPISGHVSLYWYRQALGQGPEFLTYFNYEAQQDKSGLPNDRFSAERPEGSISTLTIQRTEQRDSAMYRCASSLLVGAGFGDTQYFGPGTRLTVL.

The rearrangement links TRBV24-1 to TRBJ2-6, with 8 bases fitting TRBD1. The CDR3 is 18 amino acids. The V gene end was trimmed by 3 bases and the J gene end by 0 bases; junction bases not matched to a gene: 6. The V gene's germline CDR1 is KGHDR and CDR2 SFDVKD. The CDR3 sequence is CATSDAGGASSGANVLTF. The DNA of the CDR3 is TGTGCCACCAGTGATGCAGGGGGCGCGAGCTCTGGGGCCAACGTCCTGACTTTC.

Of note for this clonotype: One end of the junction does not line up with germline, which may come from a read error. The chain is built from TRBV20-1 and TRBJ2-3, with TRBD2 identical over 8 bases. Germline V gene lookup returns CDR1 DFQATT and CDR2 SNEGSKA (reference sequence). This CDR3 has 14 residues. CDR3 sequence (DNA): TGTTCGGCGGCGGGAGGATCTAGCACAGATACGCAGTATTTT. This sequence encodes CSAAGGSSTDTQYF.

J is TRBJ2-6 and V is TRBV7-6; D gene uncertain. V gave up 0 bases and J gave up 0 bases, with 12 bases separating them. Germline values: CDR1 SGHVS, CDR2 FNYEAQ. The CDR3 totals 18 residues. The CDR3 nucleotides are TGTGCCAGCAGCTTAGCGCTTTTCTCGGGCTCTGGGGCCAACGTCCTGACTTTC. This codes for CASSLALFSGSGANVLTF.

The chain links TRBV4-1 to TRBJ2-7; tentatively, D is TRBD1 (5 bases). Germline assignment: CDR1 MGHRA and CDR2 YSYEKL. The ends were cut back, 4 bases at V and 5 bases at J, with 21 bases in the middle. The CDR3 contains 16 residues. CDR3 protein: CASSRINSGARDEQYF. DNA for the CDR3: TGCGCCAGCAGCCGCATAAACAGTGGGGCTCGCGACGAGCAGTACTTC.

This clonotype has only a few counts. The chain carries TRBV12-3 or TRBV12-4 and TRBJ2-2, with 11 bases aligning to TRBD2. The CDR3 length is 18 residues. With V trimmed by 6 bases and J by 6 bases, 15 bases remained unmatched. The CDR3 bases are TGTGCCAGCAGCCCTCTGACTAGCGGGGTTTATATTGCCGGGGAGCTGTTTTTT. It codes for CASSPLTSGVYIAGELFF.

This clonotype showed up just a few times. CDR3 DNA: TGTGCCAGCAGCCCCCGTCCCGGGACAGGGACCGGGCAGTCCTACGAGCAGTACTTC. The encoded protein is CASSPRPGTGTGQSYEQYF. This sequence joins TRBV11-2 and TRBJ2-7, with TRBD1 matching over 9 bases. CDR1 is SGHAT, CDR2 FQNNGV, per germline. With 5 bases clipped from V and 1 base from J, the junction kept 18 bases outside the gene matches. The CDR3 is 19 residues long.

CDR3 bases: TGCGCCAGCAGCCAAGAATTTATAGCCAAAAACATTCAGTACTTC. It codes for CASSQEFIAKNIQYF. The chain uses TRBV4-3 and TRBJ2-4, with D hard to call. CDR1 is LGHNA, CDR2 YSLEER, per germline. The length of the CDR3 is 15 residues. The V end lost 0 bases, the J end lost 0 bases, and 6 bases lay between the germline ends.

The rearrangement uses TRBV11-3 and TRBJ2-1; unclear D gene. CDR3 length equals 14 residues. V lost 1 base to trimming and J lost 9 bases, with 13 bases between them. Germline CDR1 and CDR2: SGHNT and YENEEA. This CDR3 reads CASSLGPGWVEQFF. In DNA, the CDR3 is TGTGCCAGCAGCTTAGGGCCGGGTTGGGTTGAGCAGTTCTTC.

There are many counts of this clonotype. CDR3 bases: TGTGCCAGCAAGGACAGGGAGACCCAGTACTTC. Its translation: CASKDRETQYF. The chain recombines TRBV28 with TRBJ2-5; TRBD1 matches 7 bases. The CDR3 runs 11 residues. V shed 7 bases, J shed 5 bases, and the junction held 1 base outside the gene matches. Germline values: CDR1 MDHEN, CDR2 SYDVKM.

The gene calls are TRBV29-1 and TRBJ2-2; D uncertain. CDR1 SQVTM and CDR2 ANQGSEA come from the germline V gene. The CDR3 length is 12 residues. V was clipped by 5 bases and J by 1 base, with 5 bases between them. In nucleotides, the CDR3 is TGCAGCGTTTGGGAGAACACCGGGGAGCTGTTTTTT. Protein product: CSVWENTGELFF.

This clonotype has more than one count but fewer than ten. DNA of the CDR3: TGTGCCATCAGCATGGGGGCAGGGGGTGAAAAACTGTTTTTT. This sequence encodes CAISMGAGGEKLFF. This chain links TRBV10-3 with TRBJ1-4; 7 bases align to TRBD1. This CDR3 region has 14 residues. Trimming removed 6 bases from V and 7 bases from J; junction bases left unmatched: 8. Germline loops: CDR1 ENHRY, CDR2 SYGVKD.

The table lists this clonotype with a few counts. The junction and the germline gene differ at one end; a read error may be behind it. The chain combines TRBV2 with TRBJ1-3, with D possibly being TRBD1 (5 bases). Germline loops: CDR1 SNHLY, CDR2 FYNNEI. The CDR3 extends over 13 amino acids. CDR3 bases: TGTACCAGCCAAGGGGAGACAGGAAACACCATATATTTT. Amino acids: CTSQGETGNTIYF.

This clonotype has only a few counts. The J gene is TRBJ1-5, the V gene TRBV5-6; 8 bases match TRBD1. The CDR3 is 22 residues long. The trim removed 6 bases at V and 0 bases at J, leaving 26 bases unmatched. Looked up from germline, CDR1 is SGHDT and CDR2 is YYEEEE. CDR3 protein: CASITEDAGTGQIKYSNQPQHF. CDR3 in DNA: TGTGCCAGCATCACAGAAGACGCCGGGACAGGCCAAATTAAGTATAGCAATCAGCCCCAGCATTTT.

A note on this clonotype: Its ends do not fully match the called genes, so a read error is possible. V and J are TRBV7-6 and TRBJ1-6; D may be TRBD1 (5 bases). From germline, CDR1 is SGHVS and CDR2 FNYEAQ. CDR3 size: 14 residues. This chain's CDR3 is CAGSSNAGNSPLHF. The CDR3 nucleotides are TGTGCCGGCAGCTCGAATGCAGGGAATTCACCCCTCCACTTT.

This clonotype was detected a few times. Here the CDR3 DNA reads TGCAGTGCTAGAGACTTAAGGGTCAACACTGAAGCTTTCTTT. This sequence encodes CSARDLRVNTEAFF. The V gene is TRBV20-1, the J gene TRBJ1-1; D is ambiguous. Germline CDR1 DFQATT, CDR2 SNEGSKA (reference sequence). V was clipped by 0 bases and J by 2 bases, with 10 bases between them. This CDR3 comprises 14 residues.

This chain uses TRBV27 with TRBJ1-2; possible D gene TRBD1, 5 bases. V dropped 1 base and J dropped 6 bases, with 15 bases sitting between them. This CDR3 is built from 15 residues. Germline CDR1 reads MNHEY; CDR2 reads SMNVEV (reference sequence). The CDR3 here is CASSLYQGAVDGYTF. In nucleotides, the CDR3 is TGTGCCAGCAGTTTATATCAGGGAGCGGTGGATGGCTACACCTTC.

The chain has TRBV6-2 or TRBV6-3 and TRBJ1-5, with 7 bases matching TRBD1. The trim removed 6 bases at V and 2 bases at J, leaving 4 bases unmatched. CDR1 and CDR2 (germline): MNHEY, SVGEGT. The CDR3 is made up of 14 amino acids. CDR3 region: CASRVTGGNQPQHF. The CDR3 DNA follows: TGTGCCAGCAGGGTAACAGGGGGCAATCAGCCCCAGCATTTT.

This sequence joins TRBV5-1 and TRBJ2-7, with TRBD1 as a possible D gene (6 bases). This CDR3 spans 16 amino acids. V was pared by 0 bases and J by 1 base, with 14 bases between. CDR1 is SGHRS, CDR2 YFSETQ, per germline. The CDR3: CASSLVVRGRSYEQYF. The CDR3 nucleotides read TGCGCCAGCAGCTTGGTAGTCAGGGGAAGGTCCTACGAGCAGTACTTC.

The rearrangement uses TRBV7-2 and TRBJ2-1; 8 bases align to TRBD2. The CDR3 has 14 residues. Per the germline V gene, CDR1 is SGHTA and CDR2 is FQGNSA. The junction had 7 bases not matched to a gene; V was cut back by 5 bases and J by 7 bases. The CDR3: CASSPRTSHNEQFF. In DNA, the CDR3 is TGTGCCAGCAGCCCCCGGACTAGCCATAATGAGCAGTTCTTC.

The chain links TRBV12-3 or TRBV12-4 to TRBJ1-3; D is unclear. Deletions cut 3 bases from V and 0 bases from J, with 9 bases between. The CDR3 sequence is 15 residues long. CDR3 in DNA: TGTGCCAGCAGTTTCGGCAGAACCTCTGGAAACACCATATATTTT. It is translated as CASSFGRTSGNTIYF.

This clonotype was seen more than once but under ten times. This rearrangement joins TRBV29-1 to TRBJ1-4; D is perhaps TRBD1 (5 bases). CDR3 length: 13 amino acids. Germline V gene lookup returns CDR1 SQVTM and CDR2 ANQGSEA. V was cut by 5 bases and J by 6 bases, with 13 bases left in between. The CDR3 region is CSVIKGKDEKLFF. The DNA of the CDR3 is TGCAGCGTTATTAAGGGGAAGGATGAAAAACTGTTTTTT. Combining the CDR3 with reference TRBV29-1 and TRBJ1-4 gives the whole variable domain SAVISQKPSRDICQRGTSLTIQCQVDSQVTMMFWYRQQPGQSLTLIATANQGSEATYESGFVIDKFPISRPNLTFSTLTVSNMSPEDSSIYLCSVIKGKDEKLFFGSGTQLSVL.

The chain has TRBV20-1 and TRBJ2-4; 8 bases line up with TRBD1. CDR1 and CDR2 from the germline V gene are DFQATT and SNEGSKA (reference sequence). With 6 bases clipped from V and 0 bases from J, the junction kept 4 bases outside the gene matches. The CDR3 extends over 14 amino acids. The DNA for the CDR3 is TGCAGTGCCGGGGACAGGATAGCCAAAAACATTCAGTACTTC. This sequence encodes CSAGDRIAKNIQYF.

This clonotype was recorded at least ten times. The V gene is TRBV6-1, the J gene TRBJ1-2; a possible D gene is TRBD1 (6 bases). The ends were cut back, 2 bases at V and 8 bases at J, with 15 bases in the middle. The CDR3 contains 14 residues. Germline V gene data show CDR1 as MNHNS and CDR2 as SASEGT. The CDR3 DNA reads as TGTGCCAGCAGTGAACAAAGCAGGGGAGGCGGCTACACCTTC. Its protein product is CASSEQSRGGGYTF.

The rearrangement links TRBV11-2 to TRBJ2-1, with TRBD1 as a possible D gene (6 bases). Germline V gene sequence: CDR1 SGHAT, CDR2 FQNNGV. Trimming left V 5 bases short and J 1 base short, with 27 bases between. CDR3 length: 20 amino acids. This chain's CDR3 is CASSTRYGSGVVESYNEQFF. Written as DNA, the CDR3 is TGTGCCAGCAGCACACGATATGGGTCAGGGGTGGTGGAGTCCTACAATGAGCAGTTCTTC.

This chain uses TRBV7-2 with TRBJ2-1, with 7 nucleotides matching TRBD2. Unmatched junction bases numbered 11, after V lost 0 bases and J lost 6 bases. The V gene's germline CDR1 is SGHTA and CDR2 FQGNSA. The CDR3 spans 17 residues. The CDR3 loop is CASSLAVYAGDLNEQFF. The CDR3 nucleotides are TGTGCCAGCAGCTTAGCTGTGTACGCGGGAGACCTCAATGAGCAGTTCTTC.

This clonotype has more than one count but fewer than ten. CDR3 loop: CASSYTSGRVGSYNEQFF. As DNA, the CDR3 is TGTGCCAGCAGTTACACTAGCGGGAGAGTCGGGTCCTACAATGAGCAGTTCTTC. V is TRBV6-2 or TRBV6-3 and J is TRBJ2-1; TRBD2 aligns across 11 bases. This CDR3 comprises 18 residues. The germline gives CDR1 MNHEY, CDR2 SVGEGT. V was pared by 2 bases and J by 1 base, with 7 bases of the junction left unmatched.

This clonotype was seen more than once but under ten times. The V and J genes are TRBV2 and TRBJ1-6; 7 bases line up with TRBD1. CDR3 length: 16 residues. Looked up from germline, CDR1 is SNHLY and CDR2 is FYNNEI. J lost 2 bases, V lost 5 bases, and 6 bases had no gene match. The CDR3 nucleotides read TGTGCCAGCAGTATCAGGGGGGCGACCTATAATTCACCCCTCCACTTT. Encoded protein: CASSIRGATYNSPLHF.